This T cell receptor beta chain was captured in a study of technical replicates of blood from a few donors. The CDR3 covers 14 residues. Germline V gives CDR1 SEHNR, CDR2 FQNEAQ (reference sequence). V lost 2 bases and J 6 bases, leaving 11 bases between the germline ends. Repertoires were generated with immunoSEQ multiplex PCR, while TCRdb's copy carries only in-frame clones and drops some. The table includes some 75,000 clones, approximately 96% detected once. Sequenced input: T cells isolated from PBMCs. The chain recombines TRBV7-9 with TRBJ2-4; tentatively, D is TRBD1 (6 bases). The receptor was derived from a human donor in good health. CDR3 coding DNA: TGTGCCAGCAGCTTACCTTTAGGGGGAAACATTCAGTACTTC. It yields the protein CASSLPLGGNIQYF.